These 20 T cell receptor beta chains share one sample of origin, sequenced in a study of shared clonotypes between healthy human individuals. Libraries were prepared by immunoSEQ multiplex PCR; TCRdb keeps only in-frame clonotypes and omits some of them. Of over 850,000 clones in the sample, around 82% were seen once. Sequenced material: memory CD4+ T cells from PBMCs. Subset described: CD45RA-negative fraction. Receptors were obtained from a man younger than 35 in good health. Some clones in this sample may be carry-over from other donors' samples.

The chain combines TRBV9 with TRBJ1-5, with 7 bases identical to TRBD1. Germline loops: CDR1 SGDLS, CDR2 YYNGEE. The CDR3 totals 17 residues. Trimming cost V 4 bases and J 10 bases; bases outside gene matches: 20. CDR3 region: CASSPSESEGALGPQHF. CDR3 DNA: TGTGCCAGCAGCCCGAGCGAGAGTGAGGGGGCTTTAGGACCCCAGCATTTT.

This clone was observed a few times. The chain joins TRBV18 to TRBJ2-7; tentatively, D is TRBD1 (5 bases). Germline V lookup: CDR1 KGHSH, CDR2 LQKENI. The V end was cut by 6 bases, the J end by 3 bases, with 21 bases between. The CDR3 runs 16 residues. The CDR3 DNA reads TGTGCCAGCTCTTACACAACAGGTCCATCCCTCTACGAGCAGTACTTC. Translating gives CASSYTTGPSLYEQYF.

This rearrangement joins TRBV7-9 to TRBJ2-7; perhaps TRBD2 as D (5 bases). CDR1 SEHNR and CDR2 FQNEAQ come from the germline V gene (reference sequence). V lost 0 bases to trimming and J lost 2 bases, with 11 bases between them. CDR3 length equals 15 residues. CDR3 DNA sequence: TGTGCCAGCAGCTTAGCGCCCGGGGATACCTACGAGCAGTACTTC. Amino acid sequence: CASSLAPGDTYEQYF.

The J gene is TRBJ2-5, the V gene TRBV4-1, with TRBD2 identical over 9 bases. CDR3 size: 18 residues. The junction had 14 bases not matched to a gene; V was cut back by 4 bases and J by 2 bases. Germline V gene data show CDR1 as MGHRA and CDR2 as YSYEKL. The CDR3 nucleotides are TGCGCCAGCAGCCGGGGGTGGAGGGCTAGCGGGGAGCAAGAGACCCAGTACTTC. It encodes CASSRGWRASGEQETQYF.

This chain uses TRBV5-4 with TRBJ2-7; possibly TRBD1 for D (5 bases). CDR3 length equals 15 residues. The V end lost 0 bases, the J end lost 1 base, and 11 bases lay between the germline ends. The V gene's germline CDR1 is SGHNT and CDR2 YYREEE (reference sequence). The CDR3 sequence is CASSLGQGLSYEQYF. The DNA of the CDR3 is TGTGCCAGCAGCTTGGGCCAGGGTTTATCCTACGAGCAGTACTTC.

The chain is built from TRBV2 and TRBJ2-7, with a tentative D call TRBD1 (5 bases). CDR1 is SNHLY, CDR2 FYNNEI, per germline. Trimming removed 6 bases from V and 0 bases from J, with 15 bases in between. This CDR3 spans 15 amino acids. CDR3: CASRQGDVSSYEQYF. CDR3 DNA: TGTGCCAGCAGGCAGGGTGATGTTAGCTCCTACGAGCAGTACTTC.

The rearrangement joins TRBV19 to TRBJ2-2; 8 bases line up with TRBD1. CDR3 length: 15 amino acids. The V gene end was trimmed by 5 bases and the J gene end by 3 bases; junction bases not matched to a gene: 5. Looked up from germline, CDR1 is LNHDA and CDR2 is SQIVND (reference sequence). The DNA of the CDR3 is TGTGCCAGTAGTTCAGGGGGCGGATACACCGGGGAGCTGTTTTTT. The encoded protein is CASSSGGGYTGELFF.

This chain links TRBV9 with TRBJ2-7; 8 bases are a match to TRBD2. CDR1 and CDR2 from the germline V gene are SGDLS and YYNGEE. CDR3 length: 17 residues. Germline trimming cut 0 bases from V and 6 bases from J; bases unmatched to any gene: 14. The CDR3 reads CASSVGSPAGGASEQYF. DNA for the CDR3: TGTGCCAGCAGCGTAGGATCTCCGGCCGGGGGGGCTAGCGAGCAGTACTTC.

The genes are TRBV25-1 and TRBJ1-1; D ambiguous. Germline V gives CDR1 MGHDK, CDR2 SYGVNS. The ends were cut back, 4 bases at V and 5 bases at J, with 11 bases in the middle. The CDR3 spans 13 residues. DNA of the CDR3: TGTGCCAGCAGTGTGCAAGGTTTTACTGAAGCTTTCTTT. This gives the protein CASSVQGFTEAFF.

The chain combines TRBV2 with TRBJ1-1; D remains unclear. With 4 bases removed from V and 0 bases from J, the gap between germline ends came to 9 bases. The CDR3 length is 14 residues. Looked up from germline, CDR1 is SNHLY and CDR2 is FYNNEI. CDR3 sequence: CASSVYILNTEAFF. Written as DNA, the CDR3 is TGTGCCAGCAGTGTTTACATCCTGAACACTGAAGCTTTCTTT.

V usage is TRBV7-8 and J usage is TRBJ2-7, with D unclear. The CDR3 runs to 12 residues. Trimming removed 3 bases from V and 11 bases from J, with 14 bases in between. Per germline, CDR1 SGHVS and CDR2 FQNEAQ. CDR3 nucleotide sequence: TGTGCCAGCAGCTTCAAGGACGGCAGCGAGTACTTC. Its translation is CASSFKDGSEYF. Filled out from reference TRBV7-8 and TRBJ2-7, the complete variable domain reads GAGVSQSPRYKVAKRGQDVALRCDPISGHVSLFWYQQALGQGPEFLTYFQNEAQLDKSGLPSDRFFAERPEGSVSTLKIQRTQQEDSAVYLCASSFKDGSEYFGPGTRLTVT.

This clone was seen a handful of times. This rearrangement joins TRBV5-1 to TRBJ2-7; D is unresolved. The germline gives CDR1 SGHRS, CDR2 YFSETQ. The CDR3 extends over 14 amino acids. V gave up 0 bases and J gave up 5 bases, with 12 bases separating them. CDR3 nucleotides: TGCGCCAGCAGCTTGGCGTGGGCGTCCCACGAGCAGTACTTC. Its translation is CASSLAWASHEQYF.

This clone has a single count. The chain joins TRBV5-1 to TRBJ2-1; D not resolved. The length of the CDR3 is 14 residues. Trimming stripped 0 bases from V and 5 bases from J, with 9 bases between. Germline assignment: CDR1 SGHRS and CDR2 YFSETQ. The CDR3 nucleotides are TGCGCCAGCAGCTTGGGTTGGGGTAACAATGAGCAGTTCTTC. It yields the protein CASSLGWGNNEQFF.

The CDR3 DNA reads TGTGCCAGCAGTTTCCGTGGTGGGCTAGCGGGAGGGAAAGAGCAGTACTTC. This encodes CASSFRGGLAGGKEQYF. The chain links TRBV28 to TRBJ2-7; 12 nucleotides align to TRBD2. Germline V CDR1 and CDR2: MDHEN, SYDVKM. The V gene end was trimmed by 3 bases and the J gene end by 7 bases; junction bases not matched to a gene: 13. The CDR3 length is 17 residues.

The chain is built from TRBV15 and TRBJ2-5; D is unresolved. Germline V gives CDR1 LNHNV, CDR2 YYDKDF (reference sequence). V gave up 3 bases and J gave up 5 bases, with 7 bases separating them. This CDR3 region has 12 residues. DNA for the CDR3: TGTGCCACCAGCAGGCCAAGGGAGACCCAGTACTTC. Its translation: CATSRPRETQYF.

This chain links TRBV5-1 with TRBJ1-2; D is unclear. CDR3 size: 16 residues. Trimming removed 0 bases at V and 0 bases at J, with 12 bases between. Germline V gene data show CDR1 as SGHRS and CDR2 as YFSETQ. CDR3: CASSLGHPTSNYGYTF. CDR3 sequence (DNA): TGCGCCAGCAGCTTGGGACATCCAACTTCTAACTATGGCTACACCTTC.

This chain uses TRBV14 with TRBJ1-4, with 9 bases lining up with TRBD1. Germline V CDR1 and CDR2: SGHDN, FVKESK. CDR3 length: 19 amino acids. J gave up 2 bases and V 3 bases, and 13 bases lay outside the gene matches. The CDR3 DNA sequence: TGTGCCAGCAGCCACAAAACAGGGGGCGGCCGGACCACTAATGAAAAACTGTTTTTT. Amino acids: CASSHKTGGGRTTNEKLFF. Together with reference TRBV14 and TRBJ1-4, the CDR3 gives the full variable domain: EAGVTQFPSHSVIEKGQTVTLRCDPISGHDNLYWYRRVMGKEIKFLLHFVKESKQDESGMPNNRFLAERTGGTYSTLKVQPAELEDSGVYFCASSHKTGGGRTTNEKLFFGSGTQLSVL.

V and J are TRBV4-2 and TRBJ2-1; D might be TRBD1 (5 bases). V gave up 3 bases and J gave up 3 bases, with 12 bases separating them. CDR1 LGHNA and CDR2 YNFKEQ come from the germline V gene. The CDR3 totals 15 residues. The CDR3 nucleotides read TGTGCCAGCAGCCATCCCCTGGGGCTCTACAATGAGCAGTTCTTC. It is translated as CASSHPLGLYNEQFF.

The CDR3 DNA reads TGTGCCAGCAGAGGGCGGGAGGGCGGCTACGAGCAGTACTTC. This encodes CASRGREGGYEQYF. This sequence joins TRBV4-2 and TRBJ2-7; 9 nucleotides line up with TRBD2. Germline lookup yields CDR1 LGHNA and CDR2 YNFKEQ. This CDR3 is 14 amino acids long. The V segment lost 6 bases and the J segment 3 bases; nucleotides outside the gene matches: 6.

This chain joins TRBV6-5 and TRBJ1-6; 7 nucleotides agree with TRBD1. CDR1 MNHEY and CDR2 SVGAGI come from the germline V gene. The CDR3 runs to 15 residues. Germline trimming cut 6 bases from V and 3 bases from J; bases unmatched to any gene: 5. The CDR3 protein is CASSYRGLYNSPLHF. The CDR3 nucleotides are TGTGCCAGCAGCTACAGGGGACTCTATAATTCACCCCTCCACTTT.